This T cell receptor beta chain was profiled in a study of radiation and T cells in renal cell carcinoma. The time point: blood 4 weeks post-SBRT, at nephrectomy. Documented treatment: 15 Gy SBRT to primary tumor, nephrectomy 4 weeks later. Serial blood draws occurred at baseline and 2 and 4 weeks post-SBRT. In germline, CDR1 is SNHLY, CDR2 FYNNEI. V shed 8 bases and J shed 8 bases, with 9 bases lying between them. This CDR3 contains 10 residues. TCRdb's table, derived via immunoSEQ multiplex PCR, lists solely in-frame clones and lacks some. The data contain fewer than 200,000 clones, around 90% of them singletons. This clone has only one observation.

The origin of this receptor is a woman between 50 and 59 years old with renal cell carcinoma. This specimen was blood, taken from a patient whose treatment included radiotherapy and nephrectomy. J is TRBJ1-2 and V is TRBV2; unclear D gene. This CDR3 is CASPPRGYTF. The CDR3 bases are TGTGCCAGCCCTCCGCGGGGCTACACCTTC.